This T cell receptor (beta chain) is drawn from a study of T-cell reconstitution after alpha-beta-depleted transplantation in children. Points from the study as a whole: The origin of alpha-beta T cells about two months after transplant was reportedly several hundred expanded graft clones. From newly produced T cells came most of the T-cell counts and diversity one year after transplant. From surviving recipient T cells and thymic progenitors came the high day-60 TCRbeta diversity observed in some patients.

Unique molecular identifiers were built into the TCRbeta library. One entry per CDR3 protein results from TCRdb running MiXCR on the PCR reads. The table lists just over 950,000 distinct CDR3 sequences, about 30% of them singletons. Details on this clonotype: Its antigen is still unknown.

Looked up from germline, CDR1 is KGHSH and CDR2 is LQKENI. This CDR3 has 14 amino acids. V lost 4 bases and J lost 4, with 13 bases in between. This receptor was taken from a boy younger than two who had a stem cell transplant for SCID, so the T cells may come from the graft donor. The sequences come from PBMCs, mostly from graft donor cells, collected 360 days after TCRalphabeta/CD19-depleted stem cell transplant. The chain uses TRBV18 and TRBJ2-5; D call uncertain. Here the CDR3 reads CASSLVRPGETQYF. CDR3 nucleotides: TGTGCCAGCTCACTGGTCCGGCCGGGAGAGACCCAGTACTTC.